These T cell receptor beta chains were read from a single sample in a study of blood T cells in healthy people across ages. TCRdb re-analysed the 5' RACE reads in MiXCR, keeping a single row per CDR3 protein. There are about 780,000 distinct CDR3 sequences in the sample; approximately 24% occur only once, and 2.5% to 3.5% lies in the top ten. The same specimen was also included in a second study, on T cells of mothers and their children.

The sample comprised blood. Receptor source: a boy aged 5-17 years in good health. CDR3s include the opening cysteine and the closing phenylalanine or tryptophan. Fields, in order: clone size, J gene, V gene, D gene, CDR3 protein, CDR3 DNA. D genes are given only for firm matches. Clone size is given for some rows only: seen once, a few or many times, or a class if the clone is expanded.

many	TRBJ2-2	TRBV6-5	-	CASSSPRSPGTGELFF	TGTGCCAGCAGTTCGCCCCGCAGCCCAGGGACCGGGGAGCTGTTTTTT
-	TRBJ2-7	TRBV20-1	-	CSIGGQNYEQYF	TGCAGTATCGGGGGGCAGAACTACGAGCAGTACTTC
few	TRBJ1-1	TRBV12-3/TRBV12-4	-	CASTDQNRVRAFF	TGTGCCAGCACCGATCAAAACAGAGTACGGGCTTTCTTT
few	TRBJ2-5	TRBV2	TRBD2	CASSDQRGAKTQYF	TGTGCCAGCAGTGACCAGCGGGGGGCAAAGACCCAGTACTTC
-	TRBJ2-7	TRBV12-3/TRBV12-4	-	CASSPFLYEQYF	TGTGCCAGCAGTCCGTTTCTCTACGAGCAGTACTTC
few	TRBJ2-3	TRBV5-6	TRBD1	CASSLEQGVDTQYF	TGTGCCAGCAGCTTGGAACAGGGGGTAGATACGCAGTATTTT
-	TRBJ1-5	TRBV28	-	CASAPLEEQPQHF	TGTGCCAGCGCCCCCCTGGAGGAGCAGCCCCAGCATTTT
-	TRBJ2-1	TRBV28	-	CAWGRYNEQFF	TGTGCCTGGGGAAGGTACAATGAGCAGTTCTTC
-	TRBJ1-5	TRBV5-6	-	CASSLRGGPNQPQHF	TGTGCCAGCAGCTTGAGGGGAGGGCCCAATCAGCCCCAGCATTTT
-	TRBJ2-7	TRBV4-1	TRBD2	CASSQVGLAWYEQYF	TGCGCCAGCAGCCAAGTGGGACTAGCATGGTACGAGCAGTACTTC
few	TRBJ1-6	TRBV20-1	-	CSARAQGSYNSPLHF	TGCAGTGCTAGAGCCCAGGGCTCCTATAATTCACCCCTCCACTTT
few	TRBJ2-7	TRBV6-9	-	CASPSPPTYEQYF	TGTGCCAGCCCCAGCCCTCCTACCTACGAGCAGTACTTC
-	TRBJ1-2	TRBV20-1	-	CSARGKISYGYTF	TGCAGTGCTAGAGGGAAGATATCCTATGGCTACACCTTC
-	TRBJ2-1	TRBV20-1	TRBD2	CSALTSGRNNEQFF	TGCAGTGCTCTGACTAGCGGGAGAAATAATGAGCAGTTCTTC
-	TRBJ1-1	TRBV13	TRBD1	CASSPGQGDENTEAFF	TGTGCCAGCAGCCCCGGACAGGGGGATGAGAACACTGAAGCTTTCTTT
-	TRBJ2-2	TRBV7-3	TRBD1	CASSATGTVGELFF	TGTGCCAGCAGCGCGACAGGGACCGTCGGGGAGCTGTTTTTT
few	TRBJ2-6	TRBV29-1	-	CSVAYSGANVLTF	TGCAGCGTTGCGTACTCTGGGGCCAACGTCCTGACTTTC
-	TRBJ2-7	TRBV4-1	TRBD2	CASSPGGGRTYEQYF	TGCGCCAGCAGCCCTGGGGGCGGGAGGACCTACGAGCAGTACTTC
-	TRBJ2-7	TRBV7-3	-	CASSLTIRDEQYF	TGTGCCAGCAGCTTAACTATAAGGGACGAGCAGTACTTC
-	TRBJ1-4	TRBV5-1	-	CASSSSGLDNEKLFF	TGCGCCAGCAGCTCATCAGGGCTGGATAATGAAAAACTGTTTTTT
-	TRBJ2-3	TRBV28	TRBD2	CASRPRGGRSTDTQYF	TGTGCCAGCAGACCCCGGGGGGGGAGGAGCACAGATACGCAGTATTTT
-	TRBJ2-1	TRBV9	-	CASSVGGVGEQFF	TGTGCCAGCAGCGTAGGAGGGGTTGGGGAGCAGTTCTTC
-	TRBJ1-2	TRBV7-2	TRBD1	CASSLAKTGLANYGYTF	TGTGCCAGCAGCTTAGCGAAGACAGGGTTGGCAAACTATGGCTACACCTTC
-	TRBJ2-2	TRBV5-1	TRBD1	CASKSGQGRSTGELFF	TGCGCCAGCAAATCCGGACAGGGTCGAAGCACCGGGGAGCTGTTTTTT
-	TRBJ2-7	TRBV6-5	TRBD2	CASSYNGLADTEQYF	TGTGCCAGCAGTTACAACGGACTAGCGGACACCGAGCAGTACTTC
-	TRBJ2-5	TRBV10-3	-	CAISDRPQETQYF	TGTGCCATCAGTGACCGCCCCCAAGAGACCCAGTACTTC
many	TRBJ2-7	TRBV29-1	TRBD1	CSVDRGLNEQYF	TGCAGCGTAGACAGGGGGCTAAACGAGCAGTACTTC
-	TRBJ2-1	TRBV5-1	TRBD2	CASSFGGIGNEQFF	TGCGCCAGCAGCTTCGGGGGGATCGGGAATGAGCAGTTCTTC
-	TRBJ2-1	TRBV6-7	TRBD2	CASSYSKRGGDLYNEQFF	TGTGCCAGCAGTTACTCGAAACGCGGGGGGGATTTATACAATGAGCAGTTCTTC
few	TRBJ2-1	TRBV27	TRBD2	CASSLTSGGMGEQFF	TGTGCCAGCAGTCTTACTAGCGGGGGTATGGGTGAGCAGTTCTTC
few	TRBJ2-1	TRBV6-1	TRBD1	CASRDRWANEQFF	TGTGCCAGCCGGGACAGGTGGGCCAATGAGCAGTTCTTC
-	TRBJ2-7	TRBV20-1	TRBD2	CSAWGFSGGTYEQYF	TGCAGTGCTTGGGGGTTTAGCGGGGGAACCTACGAGCAGTACTTC
-	TRBJ1-2	TRBV20-1	-	CSAPKGQIYGYTF	TGCAGTGCCCCCAAAGGACAGATCTATGGCTACACCTTC
few	TRBJ2-6	TRBV11-2	-	CASTSISGANVLTF	TGTGCCAGCACCTCAATCTCTGGGGCCAACGTCCTGACTTTC
-	TRBJ1-2	TRBV29-1	-	CSVRRTLLDTF	TGCAGCGTTCGTCGGACCCTGTTAGACACCTTC
-	TRBJ2-5	TRBV4-1	TRBD1	CASSQEDREQWTQYF	TGCGCCAGCAGCCAGGAAGACAGGGAGCAATGGACCCAGTACTTC
few	TRBJ2-1	TRBV28	TRBD1	CASSLRQDRVQFF	TGTGCCAGCAGTTTAAGACAGGACAGGGTGCAGTTCTTC
-	TRBJ2-7	TRBV29-1	-	CSVEGQVSPYEQYF	TGCAGCGTTGAAGGGCAGGTCAGTCCCTACGAGCAGTACTTC
few	TRBJ2-1	TRBV7-2	-	CASSATSWQNEQFF	TGTGCCAGCAGCGCTACTAGCTGGCAGAATGAGCAGTTCTTC
-	TRBJ1-4	TRBV20-1	-	CSAGEGLNEKLFF	TGCAGTGCTGGAGAGGGTCTTAATGAAAAACTGTTTTTT
-	TRBJ1-5	TRBV7-2	-	CASSLLGKEGNQPQHF	TGTGCCAGCAGCTTGTTGGGGAAGGAAGGCAATCAGCCCCAGCATTTT
-	TRBJ2-1	TRBV5-1	TRBD2	CASSLQLAGVDEQFF	TGCGCCAGCAGCTTGCAACTAGCGGGGGTCGATGAGCAGTTCTTC
-	TRBJ2-3	TRBV28	-	CTSSSPRDPTDTQYF	TGTACCAGCAGTTCACCCCGGGACCCCACAGATACGCAGTATTTT
few	TRBJ2-1	TRBV29-1	-	CSAKRGSSNEQFF	TGCAGCGCAAAAAGGGGGTCGAGCAATGAGCAGTTCTTC
few	TRBJ1-4	TRBV9	-	CASSVAGSAGEKLFF	TGTGCCAGCAGCGTAGCAGGAAGTGCGGGGGAAAAACTGTTTTTT
-	TRBJ1-2	TRBV4-2	TRBD1	CASSPFGQGALGYTF	TGTGCCAGCAGCCCATTTGGACAGGGGGCACTTGGCTACACCTTC
-	TRBJ2-7	TRBV3-1	TRBD1	CASSQDSAQGAFHEQYF	TGTGCCAGCAGCCAAGATTCGGCACAGGGGGCTTTTCACGAGCAGTACTTC
few	TRBJ2-3	TRBV3-1	-	CASSAWSPDTQYF	TGTGCCAGCAGCGCCTGGTCCCCAGATACGCAGTATTTT
-	TRBJ2-1	TRBV28	TRBD2	CASSSFGTSGNNEQFF	TGTGCCAGCAGTTCCTTCGGGACTAGCGGCAACAATGAGCAGTTCTTC
few	TRBJ2-7	TRBV7-2	TRBD2	CASTGGSLLAANLYEQYF	TGTGCCAGCACCGGGGGCTCCCTACTAGCGGCAAATCTGTACGAGCAGTACTTC
-	TRBJ1-6	TRBV6-1	-	CASSEFSPLHF	TGTGCCAGCAGTGAATTTTCACCCCTCCACTTT
-	TRBJ1-4	TRBV29-1	TRBD1	CSVDPGQGEKLFF	TGCAGCGTTGACCCCGGACAGGGTGAAAAACTGTTTTTT
-	TRBJ1-1	TRBV7-2	-	CASSLVWNTEAFF	TGTGCCAGCAGCTTAGTTTGGAACACTGAAGCTTTCTTT